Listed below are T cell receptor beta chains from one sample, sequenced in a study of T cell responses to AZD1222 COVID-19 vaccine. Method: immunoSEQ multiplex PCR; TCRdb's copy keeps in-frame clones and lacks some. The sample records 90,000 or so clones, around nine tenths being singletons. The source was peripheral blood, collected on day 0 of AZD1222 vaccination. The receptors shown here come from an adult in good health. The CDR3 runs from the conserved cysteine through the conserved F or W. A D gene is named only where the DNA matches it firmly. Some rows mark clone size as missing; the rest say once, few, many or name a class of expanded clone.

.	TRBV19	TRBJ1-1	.	CASSISQTMNTEAFF	TGTGCCAGTAGTATAAGTCAGACCATGAACACTGAAGCTTTCTTT
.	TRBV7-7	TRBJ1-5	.	CASSLKEGQPQHF	TGTGCCAGCAGCTTAAAGGAGGGCCAGCCCCAGCATTTT
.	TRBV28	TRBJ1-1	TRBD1	CASSPPGTVDVGF	TGTGCCAGCAGTCCCCCCGGGACAGTCGATGTGGGCTTT
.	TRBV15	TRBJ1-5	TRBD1	CATSRETGNQPQHF	TGTGCCACCAGCAGAGAGACAGGGAATCAGCCCCAGCATTTT
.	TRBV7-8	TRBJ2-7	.	CASSFKGFYEQYF	TGTGCCAGCAGCTTTAAAGGGTTCTACGAGCAGTACTTC
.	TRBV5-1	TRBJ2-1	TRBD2	CASSLILAGYNEQFF	TGCGCCAGCAGCTTGATCCTAGCGGGTTACAATGAGCAGTTCTTC
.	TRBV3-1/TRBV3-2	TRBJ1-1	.	CASSQDLGRPEAFF	TGTGCCAGCAGCCAAGATCTAGGGAGGCCTGAAGCTTTCTTT
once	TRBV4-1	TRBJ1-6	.	CASSFLQGLNSPLHF	TGCGCCAGCAGCTTTTTACAGGGCCTTAATTCACCCCTCCACTTT
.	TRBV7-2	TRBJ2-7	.	CASSASGPVGEQYF	TGTGCCAGCAGCGCCTCGGGGCCAGTTGGAGAGCAGTACTTC
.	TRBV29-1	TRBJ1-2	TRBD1	CSVDGGQGTEGYTF	TGCAGCGTTGATGGAGGACAGGGAACGGAGGGCTACACCTTC
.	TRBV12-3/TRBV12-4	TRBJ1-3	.	CASTSQGENTIYF	TGTGCCAGTACCTCGCAGGGCGAAAACACCATATATTTT
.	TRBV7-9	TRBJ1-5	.	CASSLTGLNQPQHF	TGTGCCAGCAGCTTAACAGGGTTGAATCAGCCCCAGCATTTT
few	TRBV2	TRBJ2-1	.	CASRSRGGYNEQFF	TGTGCCAGCAGGAGTAGAGGGGGCTACAATGAGCAGTTCTTC
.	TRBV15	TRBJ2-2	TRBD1	CATSKGVDRAGDTGELFF	TGTGCCACCAGCAAAGGGGTGGACAGGGCAGGGGACACCGGGGAGCTGTTTTTT
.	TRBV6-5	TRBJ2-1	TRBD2	CASSYGLAGSNEQFF	TGTGCCAGCAGTTACGGACTAGCGGGGTCCAATGAGCAGTTCTTC
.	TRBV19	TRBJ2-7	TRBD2	CASSPGTSSVKQYF	TGTGCCAGTAGTCCCGGGACTAGCAGTGTGAAGCAGTACTTC
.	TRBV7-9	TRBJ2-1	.	CASSLVALYNEQFF	TGTGCCAGCAGCTTAGTTGCTCTCTACAATGAGCAGTTCTTC
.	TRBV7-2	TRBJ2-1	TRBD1	CASSLAYRGRNEQFF	TGTGCCAGCAGCTTAGCGTACAGGGGGAGGAATGAGCAGTTCTTC
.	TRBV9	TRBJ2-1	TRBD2	CASSVSSGGYEQFF	TGTGCCAGCAGCGTAAGCAGCGGGGGCTATGAGCAGTTCTTC
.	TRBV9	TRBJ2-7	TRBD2	CASSVRAGGYEQYF	TGTGCCAGCAGCGTTCGAGCGGGGGGATACGAGCAGTACTTC
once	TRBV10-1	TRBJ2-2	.	CASSEPDGAGELFF	TGCGCCAGCAGTGAGCCGGACGGGGCCGGGGAGCTGTTTTTT
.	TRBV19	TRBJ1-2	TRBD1	CASSIGDRDNGYTF	TGTGCCAGTAGTATTGGGGACAGGGATAATGGCTACACCTTC
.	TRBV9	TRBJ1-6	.	CASSVGVGGNSPLHF	TGTGCCAGCAGCGTAGGGGTAGGGGGTAATTCACCCCTCCACTTT
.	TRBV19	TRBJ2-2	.	CAIKGSKTDNTGELFF	TGTGCCATTAAGGGTTCGAAGACAGACAACACCGGGGAGCTGTTTTTT
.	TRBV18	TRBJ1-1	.	CASSPNAGVGEAFF	TGTGCCAGCTCACCAAACGCAGGGGTGGGTGAAGCTTTCTTT
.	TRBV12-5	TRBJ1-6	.	CASGLSRGQSIHSYNSPLHF	TGTGCTAGTGGTTTGTCCCGCGGACAGTCTATTCACTCCTATAATTCACCCCTCCACTTT
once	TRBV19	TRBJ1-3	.	CASREGPGNTIYF	TGTGCCAGTAGAGAGGGGCCTGGAAACACCATATATTTT
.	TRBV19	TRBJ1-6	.	CASRVAGIGSPLHF	TGTGCCAGTAGGGTCGCCGGAATCGGTTCACCCCTCCACTTT
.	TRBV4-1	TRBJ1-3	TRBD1	CASSQEGGLRNTIYF	TGCGCCAGCAGCCAAGAAGGGGGCCTTAGAAACACCATATATTTT
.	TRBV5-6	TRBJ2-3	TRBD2	CASSSPLAGGEDTQYF	TGTGCCAGCAGCTCCCCTCTAGCGGGGGGTGAAGATACGCAGTATTTT
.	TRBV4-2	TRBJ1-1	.	CASSQGGTIMNTEAFF	TGTGCCAGCAGCCAAGGCGGGACAATCATGAACACTGAAGCTTTCTTT
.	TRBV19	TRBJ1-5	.	CASSPQDQPQHF	TGTGCCAGTAGTCCCCAAGACCAGCCCCAGCATTTT
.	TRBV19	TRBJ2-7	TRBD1	CASSTAGQALHEQYF	TGTGCCAGTAGTACCGCGGGACAGGCGCTCCACGAGCAGTACTTC